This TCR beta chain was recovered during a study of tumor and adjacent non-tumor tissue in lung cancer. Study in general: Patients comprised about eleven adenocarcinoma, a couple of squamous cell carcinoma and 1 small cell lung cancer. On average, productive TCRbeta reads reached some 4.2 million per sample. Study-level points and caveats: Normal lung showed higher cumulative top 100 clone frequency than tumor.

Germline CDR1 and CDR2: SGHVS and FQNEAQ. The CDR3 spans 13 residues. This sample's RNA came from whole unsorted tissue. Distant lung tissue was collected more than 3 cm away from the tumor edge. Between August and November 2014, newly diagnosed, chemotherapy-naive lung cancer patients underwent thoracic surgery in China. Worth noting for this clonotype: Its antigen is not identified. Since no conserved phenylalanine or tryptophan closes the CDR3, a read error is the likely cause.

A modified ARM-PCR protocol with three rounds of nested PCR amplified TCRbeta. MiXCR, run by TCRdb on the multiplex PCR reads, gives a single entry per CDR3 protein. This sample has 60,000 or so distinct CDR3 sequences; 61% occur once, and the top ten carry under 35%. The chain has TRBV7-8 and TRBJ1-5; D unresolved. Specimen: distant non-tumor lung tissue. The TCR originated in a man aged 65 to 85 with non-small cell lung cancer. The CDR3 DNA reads TGTGTCAACAGCATAATGAGAAATCAGCCCCAGCATTTA. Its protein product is CVNSIMRNQPQHL.